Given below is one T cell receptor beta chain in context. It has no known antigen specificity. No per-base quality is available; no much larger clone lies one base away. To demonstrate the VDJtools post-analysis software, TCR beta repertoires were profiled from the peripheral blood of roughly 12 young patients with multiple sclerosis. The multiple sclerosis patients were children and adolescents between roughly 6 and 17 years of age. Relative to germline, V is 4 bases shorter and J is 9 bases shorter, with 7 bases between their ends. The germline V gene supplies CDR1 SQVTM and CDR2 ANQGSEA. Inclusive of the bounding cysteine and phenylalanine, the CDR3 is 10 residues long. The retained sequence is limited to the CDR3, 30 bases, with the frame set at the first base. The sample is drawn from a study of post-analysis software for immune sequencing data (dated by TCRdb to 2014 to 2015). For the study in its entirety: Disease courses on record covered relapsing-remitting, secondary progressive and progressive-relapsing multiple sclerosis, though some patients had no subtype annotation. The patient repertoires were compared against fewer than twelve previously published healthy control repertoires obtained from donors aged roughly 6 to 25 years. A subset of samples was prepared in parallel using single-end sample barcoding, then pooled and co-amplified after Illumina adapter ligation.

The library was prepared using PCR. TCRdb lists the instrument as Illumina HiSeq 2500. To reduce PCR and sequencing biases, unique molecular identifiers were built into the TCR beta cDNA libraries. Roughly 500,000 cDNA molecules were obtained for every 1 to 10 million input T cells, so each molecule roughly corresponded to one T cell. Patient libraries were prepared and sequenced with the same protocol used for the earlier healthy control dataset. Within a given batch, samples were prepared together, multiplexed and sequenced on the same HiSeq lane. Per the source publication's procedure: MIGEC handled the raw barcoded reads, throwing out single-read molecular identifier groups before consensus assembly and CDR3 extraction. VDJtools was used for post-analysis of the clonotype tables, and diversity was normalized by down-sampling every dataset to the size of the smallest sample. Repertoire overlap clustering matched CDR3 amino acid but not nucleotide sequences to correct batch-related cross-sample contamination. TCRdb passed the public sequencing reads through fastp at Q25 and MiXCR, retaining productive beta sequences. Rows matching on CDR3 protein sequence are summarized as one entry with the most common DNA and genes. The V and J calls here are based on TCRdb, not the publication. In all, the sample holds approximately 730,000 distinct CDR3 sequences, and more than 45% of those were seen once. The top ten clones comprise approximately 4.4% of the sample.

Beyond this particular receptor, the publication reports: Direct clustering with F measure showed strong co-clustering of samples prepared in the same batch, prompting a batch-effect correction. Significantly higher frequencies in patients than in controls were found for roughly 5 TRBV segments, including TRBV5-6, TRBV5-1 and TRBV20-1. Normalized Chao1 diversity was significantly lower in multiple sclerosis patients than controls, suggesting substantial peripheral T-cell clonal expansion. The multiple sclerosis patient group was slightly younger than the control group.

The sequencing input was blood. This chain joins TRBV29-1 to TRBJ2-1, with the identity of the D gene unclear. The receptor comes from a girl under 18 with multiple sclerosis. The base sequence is TGCAGCGTTGTAAACGGTGAGCAGTTCTTC. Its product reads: CSVVNGEQFF.